The 9 T cell receptor beta chains reported below all come from one sample, sequenced in a study of shared clonotypes between healthy human individuals (dated by TCRdb to the early 2020s). The receptor library was made with the immunoSEQ multiplex PCR assay. Not all clones reach the TCRdb copy of this immuneACCESS table, which keeps in-frame sequences only. Checked studies attribute under half of the gap to unresolved V genes and leave the rest unexplained. The sample has 850,000 to 1,200,000 clones on record, approximately 68% of them singletons. Jointly, the top ten make up over 1.3% of the sample. Sequencing was performed on memory CD4+ T cells sorted from blood. The sample's cell subset or site label, decoded: CD45RA-negative fraction. These receptors all stem from a man aged 18 to 29 in good health.

The chain has TRBV10-3 and TRBJ2-7; possible D gene TRBD2, 7 bases. Germline CDR1 and CDR2: ENHRY and SYGVKD. Trimming shortened V by 4 bases and J by 2 bases, and 15 bases separated the two germline ends. This CDR3 has 15 amino acids. The CDR3: CAISVGGGGTYEQYF. CDR3 DNA sequence: TGTGCCATCAGTGTAGGCGGCGGGGGCACCTACGAGCAGTACTTC.

The table lists this clone with a count of one. The chain combines TRBV5-1 with TRBJ1-4; D remains unclear. Germline CDR1 is SGHRS and CDR2 is YFSETQ. The CDR3 is 9 residues long. The ends were cut back, 9 bases at V and 7 bases at J, with 4 bases in the middle. In DNA, the CDR3 is TGCGCCAATATTGAAAAACTGTTTTTT. Encoded protein: CANIEKLFF.

This chain joins TRBV6-6 and TRBJ1-5; D perhaps matches TRBD1 (6 bases). Germline CDR1 is MNHNY and CDR2 is SVGAGI (reference sequence). The CDR3 is made up of 14 amino acids. V shed 5 bases and J shed 10 bases, with 18 bases lying between them. The CDR3 DNA reads TGTGCCAGCAGTCCCCGGGGGGGCATAGAACCCCAGCATTTT. Translated, it gives CASSPRGGIEPQHF.

This clone was picked up one time. Relative to the germline gene, one junction end is altered; a read error may explain this. The V gene is TRBV7-3, the J gene TRBJ1-3; 9 positions agree with TRBD1. CDR1 is SGHTA and CDR2 is FQGTGA in the germline V gene. CDR3 size: 16 residues. CDR3 nucleotides: TGTGCCAGCAGCATAACAGGGGGCGCAGGTGGAAACACCATATATTTT. Amino acid sequence: CASSITGGAGGNTIYF.

This sequence joins TRBV19 and TRBJ1-2, with D uncertain. With 2 bases removed from V and 8 bases from J, the gap between germline ends came to 15 bases. Germline V gives CDR1 LNHDA, CDR2 SQIVND (reference sequence). CDR3 length: 14 amino acids. CDR3 nucleotide sequence: TGTGCCAGTAGTATATTCGAGGGTACGATCGGCTACACCTTC. It specifies CASSIFEGTIGYTF.

The V gene is TRBV5-1, the J gene TRBJ1-1; D ambiguous. V was cut by 0 bases and J by 7 bases, with 16 bases left in between. CDR1 and CDR2 from the germline V gene are SGHRS and YFSETQ. The CDR3 runs to 15 residues. The CDR3 DNA reads TGCGCCAGCAGCTTGGCCCAGGTTCGGGGAGGTGAAGCTTTCTTT. Translating it yields CASSLAQVRGGEAFF.

A few counts support this clone. This chain uses TRBV5-1 with TRBJ1-1; no clear D. Germline CDR1 SGHRS, CDR2 YFSETQ. V was shortened by 2 bases and J by 1 base, with 12 bases between the two germline ends. The CDR3 runs 15 residues. This chain's CDR3 is CASSFSERSNTEAFF. The CDR3 nucleotides are TGCGCCAGCAGCTTCTCTGAGAGGTCGAACACTGAAGCTTTCTTT.

The V gene is TRBV13, the J gene TRBJ2-4, with 7 bases lining up with TRBD1. The CDR3 totals 13 residues. With V trimmed by 7 bases and J by 4 bases, 4 bases remained unmatched. Germline CDR1 PRHDT, CDR2 FYEKMQ (reference sequence). CDR3 in DNA: TGTGCCAGCACCCCGACAGGGAAAAACATTCAGTACTTC. This codes for CASTPTGKNIQYF.

This clone was found many times. The rearrangement uses TRBV19 and TRBJ2-7; either TRBD1 or TRBD2 may fit D (5 bases each). V lost 4 bases to trimming and J lost 3 bases, with 10 bases between them. From germline, CDR1 is LNHDA and CDR2 SQIVND (reference sequence). The CDR3 is made up of 13 amino acids. The CDR3 bases are TGTGCCAGTAGTAGGGACGGACGCTACGAGCAGTACTTC. Translating gives CASSRDGRYEQYF.